This T cell receptor beta chain was sequenced in a study of response to subunit inactivated influenza vaccine. The study, taken as a whole, reports: The authors offered the suggestion that each seasonal influenza vaccination recruits few new T cells.

This clonotype was detected a few times. Its antigen is still unknown. MiXCR, applied by TCRdb to the RT-PCR reads, yields one record per CDR3 protein. The table lists about 190,000 distinct CDR3 sequences, under 15% of them singletons. Trimming at V came to 5 bases and at J to 4 bases, leaving 11 bases not matched to a gene. The CDR3 runs to 15 residues. The germline V gene has CDR1 DFQATT and CDR2 SNEGSKA (reference sequence). The sample was CD8+ T cells sorted from PBMCs, taken around 5 days after vaccination. The V call is TRBV20-1, the J call TRBJ2-5; TRBD1 aligns across 9 bases. The source of this sequence is a man aged 50-60 years who received an inactivated influenza vaccine. The CDR3 DNA is TGCAGTGCTGATACGGGACAGGGATTAGCAGAGACCCAGTACTTC. Its protein product is CSADTGQGLAETQYF.